This passage covers 5 T cell receptor beta chains from one sample sequenced in a study of T cell responses to AZD1222 COVID-19 vaccine. Sequenced by immunoSEQ multiplex PCR; TCRdb stores in-frame clones only, minus some. The top ten hold just under 3% of the sample, which has approximately 99,000 clones, 70% to 90% seen once. The input for sequencing was peripheral blood, taken on day 0 of AZD1222 vaccination. These receptors were obtained from an adult in good health.

Remarks on this clone: One end of the junction varies from germline; a read error may be responsible. V and J are TRBV7-9 and TRBJ1-2; perhaps TRBD1 as D (5 bases). CDR3 size: 8 residues. In germline, CDR1 is SEHNR, CDR2 FQNEAQ (reference sequence). The CDR3 region is CASSQGPF. The CDR3 nucleotides are TGTGCCAGCAGCCAGGGACCCTTC.

The gene calls are TRBV9 and TRBJ1-2; 7 positions match TRBD1. Trimming took 2 bases from V and 8 from J; bases not matched to a gene: 21. The CDR3 contains 18 residues. Per germline, CDR1 SGDLS and CDR2 YYNGEE. CDR3 sequence (DNA): TGTGCCAGCAGCGTGAGCAACACCGGGACAGCACGCGTAGGGGGCTACACCTTC. This encodes CASSVSNTGTARVGGYTF.

V is TRBV11-3 and J is TRBJ1-1; 7 positions agree with TRBD1. CDR1 and CDR2 (germline): SGHNT, YENEEA. The CDR3 consists of 18 residues. The ends lost 1 base at V and 4 bases at J; junction bases unmatched: 15. The CDR3 spells CASSLVRQGEAPRTEAFF. The CDR3 DNA reads TGTGCCAGCAGCTTAGTAAGGCAGGGGGAGGCCCCCCGCACTGAAGCTTTCTTT.

The chain has TRBV10-3 and TRBJ1-2, with TRBD1 matching 10 bases. With V trimmed by 6 bases and J by 8 bases, 6 bases remained unmatched. Germline V gene lookup returns CDR1 ENHRY and CDR2 SYGVKD. CDR3 length: 13 amino acids. The CDR3 DNA is TGTGCCATCAGAGGGGACAGGGGATACGGCTACACCTTC. It translates to CAIRGDRGYGYTF.

V and J are TRBV6-5 and TRBJ1-5; D not resolved. The CDR3 is made up of 14 amino acids. V lost 3 bases, J lost 1 base, and 7 bases lay in between. Germline V gene data show CDR1 as MNHEY and CDR2 as SVGAGI. Here the CDR3 DNA reads TGTGCCAGCAGTTATGTGGGGAGCAATCAGCCCCAGCATTTT. Amino acids: CASSYVGSNQPQHF.